This passage covers 5 T cell receptor beta chains from one sample sequenced in a study of cytomegalovirus exposure and HLA in healthy donors. PCR used 60 Vbeta primers and 13 Jbeta primers. Libraries were prepared by immunoSEQ multiplex PCR; TCRdb keeps only in-frame clonotypes and omits some of them. Among roughly 180,000 clones, roughly 78% were seen once, and the ten largest hold roughly 1.5%. Source material: PBMCs. These receptors originate from a girl aged 10-17 years in good health and CMV-seropositive.

The V call is TRBV7-8, the J call TRBJ2-5, with 9 bases lining up with TRBD1. V lost 2 bases and J lost 5; bases outside the gene matches: 6. The CDR3 is 15 residues long. Germline V gene data show CDR1 as SGHVS and CDR2 as FQNEAQ. CDR3 residues: CASSLHRTGEETQYF. CDR3 coding DNA: TGTGCCAGCAGCTTACACCGGACAGGGGAGGAGACCCAGTACTTC.

This chain links TRBV10-1 with TRBJ2-3; 10 nucleotides match TRBD2. The V gene end was trimmed by 0 bases and the J gene end by 8 bases; junction bases not matched to a gene: 11. The CDR3 is 17 amino acids. CDR1 is WNHNN and CDR2 is SYGVQD in the germline V gene (reference sequence). In DNA form, the CDR3 reads TGCGCCAGCAGTGAGTCGGGTTCTAGCGGGGGCTTCATTACGCAGTATTTT. Its protein product is CASSESGSSGGFITQYF.

This clone was detected a few times. The rearrangement uses TRBV4-2 and TRBJ1-4; 7 bases are a match to TRBD1. The CDR3 runs 18 residues. V was clipped by 0 bases and J by 4 bases; unmatched bases: 11. CDR1 LGHNA and CDR2 YNFKEQ come from the germline V gene. CDR3 sequence reads: CASSQDQVGPGGNEKLFF. Written as DNA, the CDR3 is TGTGCCAGCAGCCAAGATCAGGTGGGGCCAGGGGGTAATGAAAAACTGTTTTTT.

This clone was observed a single time. The V and J genes are TRBV10-3 and TRBJ2-3; TRBD1 is a possible D gene (6 bases). This CDR3 has 15 residues. CDR1 and CDR2 (germline): ENHRY, SYGVKD. The V end was cut by 6 bases, the J end by 0 bases, with 13 bases between. The CDR3: CAISVTQGSTDTQYF. CDR3 nucleotide sequence: TGTGCCATCAGCGTCACTCAGGGGAGCACAGATACGCAGTATTTT.

The chain uses TRBV29-1 and TRBJ1-2, with TRBD1 as a possible D gene (6 bases). V lost 3 bases, J lost 2 bases, and 16 bases lay in between. Germline assignment: CDR1 SQVTM and CDR2 ANQGSEA. The CDR3 totals 15 residues. This chain's CDR3 is CSVDVAGVGNYGYTF. Here the CDR3 DNA reads TGCAGCGTTGATGTCGCAGGGGTCGGGAACTATGGCTACACCTTC. Variable domain in full (rest from reference TRBV29-1 and TRBJ1-2): SAVISQKPSRDICQRGTSLTIQCQVDSQVTMMFWYRQQPGQSLTLIATANQGSEATYESGFVIDKFPISRPNLTFSTLTVSNMSPEDSSIYLCSVDVAGVGNYGYTFGSGTRLTVV.